Shown below are 24 T cell receptor beta chains from a single sample sequenced in a study of CD8+ T cells in alopecia areata. RNA, once extracted, was reverse transcribed into cDNA for use as the sequencing template. Measured with immunoSEQ multiplex PCR; TCRdb has only the in-frame clones, and not every one. The sample contains about 110,000 clones, 59% of which appear only once. The specimen sequenced was CD8+ T cells sorted from blood. These receptors originate from a human donor in good health.

This clone occurred a few times. The V call is TRBV7-9, the J call TRBJ2-1, with unresolved D. V lost 5 bases, J lost 9 bases, and 14 bases lay in between. CDR1 is SEHNR and CDR2 is FQNEAQ in the germline V gene (reference sequence). The CDR3 has 13 amino acids. The CDR3 DNA reads TGTGCCAGCAGCGCCATACCGGGCGGTGAGCAGTTCTTC. It specifies CASSAIPGGEQFF.

This chain joins TRBV29-1 and TRBJ1-5, with D perhaps matching TRBD1 (5 bases). Trimming took 7 bases from V and 6 from J, leaving 16 bases between them. The CDR3 sequence is 13 residues long. The germline V gene encodes CDR1 SQVTM and CDR2 ANQGSEA. CDR3 sequence (DNA): TGCAGCGCCGGCAGGGATTTTGGTCAGCCCCAGCATTTT. Amino acids: CSAGRDFGQPQHF.

V is TRBV7-2 and J is TRBJ1-1; 7 nucleotides line up with TRBD1. Germline trimming cut 5 bases from V and 4 bases from J; bases unmatched to any gene: 10. The CDR3 covers 15 residues. The germline CDR1 and CDR2 sequences are SGHTA and FQGNSA. The chain's CDR3 is CASSLTTGIATEAFF. In DNA, the CDR3 is TGTGCCAGCAGCCTAACGACAGGGATCGCCACTGAAGCTTTCTTT.

This clone occurred once. Written as DNA, the CDR3 is TGTGCCACCAGCACCCGGACGGGTGAGCAGTACTTC. Translating gives CATSTRTGEQYF. The rearrangement joins TRBV15 to TRBJ2-7; the D is unclear. Per germline, CDR1 LNHNV and CDR2 YYDKDF (reference sequence). The CDR3 extends over 12 amino acids. The ends were cut back, 4 bases at V and 7 bases at J, with 11 bases in the middle.

The chain couples TRBV25-1 to TRBJ1-4; 10 nucleotides line up with TRBD1. Trimming removed 10 bases from V and 5 bases from J; junction bases left unmatched: 10. The V gene's germline CDR1 is MGHDK and CDR2 SYGVNS. The CDR3 has 15 amino acids. This CDR3 is CANEGEDRGNEKLFF. In DNA, the CDR3 is TGTGCCAACGAGGGTGAGGACAGGGGGAATGAAAAACTGTTTTTT.

V and J are TRBV11-2 and TRBJ2-3; the match to TRBD1 covers 7 bases. The CDR3 is made up of 15 amino acids. The germline V gene has CDR1 SGHAT and CDR2 FQNNGV. V trimming: 1 base; J trimming: 3 bases; junction bases outside the gene matches: 4. This CDR3 is CASSLGRGQTDTQYF. CDR3 sequence (DNA): TGTGCCAGCAGCTTAGGAAGGGGACAGACAGATACGCAGTATTTT.

As for this clone: The sample has other DNA sequences that encode this CDR3 too. The rearrangement joins TRBV5-6 to TRBJ2-3; no definite D call. Germline V lookup: CDR1 SGHDT, CDR2 YYEEEE. CDR3 length equals 13 residues. Trimming removed 0 bases from V and 4 bases from J, with 6 bases in between. The CDR3 spells CASSLGSPDTQYF. The CDR3 bases are TGTGCCAGCAGCTTGGGAAGTCCAGATACGCAGTATTTT.

The V and J genes are TRBV19 and TRBJ1-1, with TRBD1 matching over 12 bases. The CDR3 covers 15 residues. After removal of 9 bases from V and 10 bases from J, the junction contained 15 bases not matched to a gene. Germline V gene lookup returns CDR1 LNHDA and CDR2 SQIVND (reference sequence). CDR3 nucleotides: TGTGCCAGCCGTACCAGGGGACAGGGGGCATGGGGAGCTTTCTTT. Its translation: CASRTRGQGAWGAFF.

V usage is TRBV29-1 and J usage is TRBJ1-1; D may be TRBD1 (5 bases). Germline-derived CDR1 and CDR2 are SQVTM and ANQGSEA. This CDR3 contains 12 residues. V lost 5 bases and J lost 6, with 13 bases in between. The chain's CDR3 is CSVRGLGPEAFF. The CDR3 region has the DNA TGCAGCGTTAGGGGTCTGGGTCCTGAAGCTTTCTTT.

This clone was recorded at least ten times. The CDR3 DNA is TGCGCCAGCAGCCAAGGGACTAGCGGGGATTACAATGAGCAGTTCTTC. As protein: CASSQGTSGDYNEQFF. The V gene is TRBV4-3, the J gene TRBJ2-1; TRBD2 matches 12 bases. The CDR3 consists of 16 residues. Germline V gene data show CDR1 as LGHNA and CDR2 as YSLEER. Unmatched junction bases numbered 2, after V lost 1 base and J lost 4 bases.

For the CDR3, the DNA is TGTGCCAGCAGCTTAGCGACGACAGGGGGAGCTTTCTTT. It is translated as CASSLATTGGAFF. The chain couples TRBV13 to TRBJ1-1; 9 positions agree with TRBD1. CDR1 and CDR2 (germline): PRHDT, FYEKMQ (reference sequence). The CDR3 has 13 amino acids. The trim removed 1 base at V and 10 bases at J, leaving 4 bases unmatched.

The chain links TRBV7-6 to TRBJ2-5, with 7 bases fitting TRBD1. This CDR3 comprises 14 residues. Germline lookup yields CDR1 SGHVS and CDR2 FNYEAQ. The V segment lost 1 base and the J segment 3 bases; nucleotides outside the gene matches: 2. The chain's CDR3 is CASSLVGTEETQYF. DNA of the CDR3: TGTGCCAGCAGCTTAGTTGGGACAGAAGAGACCCAGTACTTC.

The chain has TRBV7-9 and TRBJ2-7; 7 nucleotides match TRBD2. The CDR3 length is 16 residues. The V gene's germline CDR1 is SEHNR and CDR2 FQNEAQ (reference sequence). V was clipped by 4 bases and J by 5 bases; unmatched bases: 14. The CDR3 DNA reads TGTGCCAGCAGCTCTCCCGTCTCGGGGGGAGGCAACGAGCAGTACTTC. It specifies CASSSPVSGGGNEQYF.

Here the CDR3 reads CASSGPVVSGNTTDTQYF. For the CDR3, the DNA is TGTGCCAGCAGTGGGCCCGTCGTGAGCGGAAACACCACAGATACGCAGTATTTT. The rearrangement joins TRBV2 to TRBJ2-3, with D perhaps matching TRBD2 (5 bases). This CDR3 is built from 18 residues. V lost 4 bases and J 2 bases, leaving 22 bases between the germline ends. The germline V gene has CDR1 SNHLY and CDR2 FYNNEI.

This clone has only a few counts. The chain links TRBV29-1 to TRBJ2-3; 12 bases agree with TRBD1. The CDR3 has 15 amino acids. J gave up 4 bases and V 7 bases, and 9 bases lay outside the gene matches. Germline V gene lookup returns CDR1 SQVTM and CDR2 ANQGSEA. CDR3 residues: CSGHPGQGAPDTQYF. The CDR3 DNA reads TGCAGCGGCCACCCGGGACAGGGGGCCCCAGATACGCAGTATTTT.

The rearrangement uses TRBV5-1 and TRBJ2-5, with 8 bases identical to TRBD2. The CDR3 is made up of 18 amino acids. The germline V gene encodes CDR1 SGHRS and CDR2 YFSETQ. With 3 bases clipped from V and 4 bases from J, the junction kept 17 bases outside the gene matches. CDR3 in DNA: TGCGCCAGCAGCTGGGGTTTGCGGGGGGATGCTCCTTCAGAGACCCAGTACTTC. Translated: CASSWGLRGDAPSETQYF.

The chain links TRBV7-2 to TRBJ2-3, with TRBD2 matching over 7 bases. The V gene end was trimmed by 1 base and the J gene end by 0 bases; junction bases not matched to a gene: 1. This CDR3 is 15 amino acids long. Per the germline V gene, CDR1 is SGHTA and CDR2 is FQGNSA. DNA of the CDR3: TGTGCCAGCAGCTTAGTGCGGGGGAGCACAGATACGCAGTATTTT. Protein: CASSLVRGSTDTQYF.

The CDR3 bases are TGCGCCAGCAGCCTGGACCCACGGGACGGAACCTACGAGCAGTACTTC. Protein product: CASSLDPRDGTYEQYF. The chain uses TRBV5-1 and TRBJ2-7, with D perhaps given as TRBD1 or TRBD2 (5 bases each). Germline V gives CDR1 SGHRS, CDR2 YFSETQ. V lost 4 bases and J 2 bases, leaving 19 bases between the germline ends. The CDR3 has 16 amino acids.

The V and J genes are TRBV29-1 and TRBJ2-7, with D uncertain. This CDR3 is built from 11 residues. The germline gives CDR1 SQVTM, CDR2 ANQGSEA. V gave up 7 bases and J gave up 3 bases, with 10 bases separating them. The chain's CDR3 is CSAKVDYEQYF. As DNA, the CDR3 is TGCAGCGCAAAAGTTGACTACGAGCAGTACTTC.

This rearrangement joins TRBV18 to TRBJ2-3; D not certain. The length of the CDR3 is 14 residues. Trimming pared 1 base from V and 6 bases from J, leaving 11 bases between. Germline V lookup: CDR1 KGHSH, CDR2 LQKENI. CDR3 sequence reads: CASSPLFVGDTQYF. CDR3 coding DNA: TGTGCCAGCTCACCACTGTTTGTGGGTGATACGCAGTATTTT.

Details on this clone: Relative to the germline gene, one junction end is altered; a read error may explain this. The rearrangement uses TRBV29-1 and TRBJ1-1, with TRBD1 as a possible D gene (5 bases). This CDR3 is 10 amino acids long. The germline V gene has CDR1 SQVTM and CDR2 ANQGSEA. The CDR3 DNA reads as TGCAGCGTTGAGGACGGGGGAGCTGTCTTT. Translation: CSVEDGGAVF. The full variable domain, with the rest looked up from reference TRBV29-1 and TRBJ1-1, is SAVISQKPSRDICQRGTSLTIQCQVDSQVTMMFWYRQQPGQSLTLIATANQGSEATYESGFVIDKFPISRPNLTFSTLTVSNMSPEDSSIYLCSVEDGGAVFGQGTRLTVV.

The chain recombines TRBV9 with TRBJ2-7; 7 bases fit TRBD1. The V and J ends lost 3 bases and 6 bases, in that order; junction bases with no gene match: 3. This CDR3 spans 12 amino acids. From germline, CDR1 is SGDLS and CDR2 YYNGEE. In DNA form, the CDR3 reads TGTGCCAGCAGCGGAGGGGGCTCCGAGCAGTACTTC. The encoded protein is CASSGGGSEQYF.

V gene TRBV21-1 combines with J gene TRBJ1-1; TRBD1 is the table's D call, not checked against the DNA. TRBV21-1 is given as a pseudogene. The CDR3 consists of 14 residues. CDR3 bases: TGTGCCAGCAGCAGCGAACAGATGAACACTGAAGCTTTCTTT. Translated, it gives CASSSEQMNTEAFF.

The rearrangement uses TRBV9 and TRBJ2-3; possibly TRBD1 for D (6 bases). Germline values: CDR1 SGDLS, CDR2 YYNGEE. The CDR3 is made up of 14 amino acids. V was shortened by 2 bases and J by 2 bases, with 9 bases between the two germline ends. DNA of the CDR3: TGTGCCAGCAGCGTGGGGGCGGTCACAGATACGCAGTATTTT. Its protein product is CASSVGAVTDTQYF.